This T cell receptor beta chain originates from a study of breast tumors, draining lymph nodes, adjacent tissues. Whole-study results and caveats: Luminal-like breast cancer showed significantly higher tumor–nontumor repertoire similarity than basal-like. Tumor T cell lymph node origin was a supported hypothesis, not proven. Tumor repertoires ranked between lymph nodes and nontumor tissue in diversity, with V and J gene preferences. Data fit most tumor T cells coming from lymph node, expanding in tumor.

Breast cancer patients provided tissue from their axillary draining lymph nodes. This clonotype was found many times. Its antigen is currently unknown. One entry per CDR3 protein results from TCRdb running MiXCR on the multiplex PCR reads. The sample lists approximately 100,000 distinct CDR3 sequences, 30% occurring once. The receptor's source is a female donor with breast cancer. Some clones in this sample may be carry-over from other donors' samples. What was sequenced was axillary lymph node tissue.

The chain's CDR3 is CASSDHQGTDYGYTF. The CDR3 coding sequence is TGTGCCAGCAGTGACCATCAGGGGACGGACTATGGCTACACCTTC. The chain is built from TRBV6-1 and TRBJ1-2; D might be TRBD1 (6 bases). This CDR3 comprises 15 residues. The germline V and J ends were trimmed by 3 bases and 3 bases, with 14 bases remaining between them. Per the germline V gene, CDR1 is MNHNS and CDR2 is SASEGT.